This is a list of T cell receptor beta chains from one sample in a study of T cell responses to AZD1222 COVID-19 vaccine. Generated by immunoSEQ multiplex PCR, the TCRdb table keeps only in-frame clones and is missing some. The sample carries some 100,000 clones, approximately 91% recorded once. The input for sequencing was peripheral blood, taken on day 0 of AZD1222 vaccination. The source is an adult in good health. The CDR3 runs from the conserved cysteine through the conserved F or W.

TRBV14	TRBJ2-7	CASSQERSGRGYEQYF
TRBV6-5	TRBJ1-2	CASSTARDRPYGYTF
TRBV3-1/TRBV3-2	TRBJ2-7	CASSLEGGRGSYEQYF
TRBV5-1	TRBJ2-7	CASSSGTGLYEQYF
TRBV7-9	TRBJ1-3	CASSSPGPSLGNTIYF
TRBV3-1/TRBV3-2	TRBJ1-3	CASSQGVHRAVSGNTIYF
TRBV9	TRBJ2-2	CASSVGQPSLNTGELFF
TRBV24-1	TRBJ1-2	CATSDTRDIHGYTF
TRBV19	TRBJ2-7	CASSPTPGDEQYF
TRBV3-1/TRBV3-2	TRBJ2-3	CASSQSGAADTQYF
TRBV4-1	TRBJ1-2	CASSLGTGATIYGYTF
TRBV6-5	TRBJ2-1	CASSYSMATRQFF
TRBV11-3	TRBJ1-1	CASSFHTGGVGEAFF
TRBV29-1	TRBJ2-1	CSVADSNEQFF
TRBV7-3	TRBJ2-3	CASSPGVGTDTQYF
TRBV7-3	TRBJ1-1	CASSTDGNTEAFF
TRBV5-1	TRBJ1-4	CASSLEGATNEKLFF
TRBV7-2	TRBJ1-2	CASSLPSYYGYTF
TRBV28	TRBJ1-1	CASSLYGAMNTEAFF
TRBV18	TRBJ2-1	CASSPGTGDYNEQFF
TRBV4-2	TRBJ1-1	CASSLSSRSLNTEAFF
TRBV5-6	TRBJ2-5	CASSLRRAQETQYF
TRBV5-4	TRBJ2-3	CASSQTGAGGPSTQYF
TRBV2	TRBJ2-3	CASSSAASGGSTDTQYF
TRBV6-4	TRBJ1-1	CASSRSGGETEAFF
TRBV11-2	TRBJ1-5	CASSVGGGYQPQHF
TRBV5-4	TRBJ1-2	CASSLDLLGYGYTF